This T cell receptor beta chain was observed in a study of cytomegalovirus exposure and HLA in healthy donors. About the study: It was reported in a later analysis that the same platform had been used for the approximately 110 validation repertoires as for the 666 first-cohort repertoires.

Germline lookup yields CDR1 SGHDN and CDR2 FVKESK. V shed 4 bases, J shed 2 bases, and the junction held 2 bases outside the gene matches. The CDR3 has 14 residues. Study-wide results and limits: The listing of fewer than 200 TCR beta chains classed them as cytomegalovirus-associated. Diagnosis of cytomegalovirus status made by the classifier reportedly showed high specificity and sensitivity.

On this clone itself: Its specificity is unknown.

Measured with immunoSEQ multiplex PCR; TCRdb has only the in-frame clones, and not every one. This sample carries 150,000 to 200,000 clones, 95% to 97% of them seen once, and the ten largest clones take under 0.9%. The sample was PBMCs. This clonotype was sampled from a woman between 18 and 29 years old in good health and CMV-seronegative. This sequence joins TRBV14 and TRBJ1-2; TRBD1 matches 9 bases. The CDR3 nucleotides are TGTGCCAGCAGCCCCGGACAGGGGAACTATGGCTACACCTTC. Residues: CASSPGQGNYGYTF.